The clone carrying this TCR beta chain was seen just once. Trimming removed 5 bases at V and 4 bases at J, with 17 bases between. This CDR3 spans 15 amino acids. Germline CDR1 is LNHDA and CDR2 is SQIVND (reference sequence). Original processing methods: Reference gene primer amplification in the assay estimated nucleated cell counts. Sequenced by immunoSEQ multiplex PCR; TCRdb stores in-frame clones only, minus some. V and J calls and clone size are given by that table; D and trimming were obtained from the DNA. The table shows around 200,000 clones, with around nine tenths occurring only once. These data originate in a study of blood T cell repertoires in COVID-19. About the research overall: The cDNA or gDNA used as material had been derived from T cells, B-cell-depleted T cells, or PBMCs.

Sample: peripheral blood. This chain joins TRBV19 and TRBJ1-2; no firm D call. The clonotype originates from a man aged 40-49 years with active or convalescent COVID-19. CDR3 amino acids: CASSSPGVRGYGYTF. The CDR3 DNA is TGTGCCAGTAGTTCGCCCGGGGTACGCGGCTATGGCTACACCTTC. Filled out from reference TRBV19 and TRBJ1-2, the complete variable domain reads DGGITQSPKYLFRKEGQNVTLSCEQNLNHDAMYWYRQDPGQGLRLIYYSQIVNDFQKGDIAEGYSVSREKKESFPLTVTSAQKNPTAFYLCASSSPGVRGYGYTFGSGTRLTVV.